The 6 T cell receptor beta chains below were found in one sample sequenced in a study of brain T cells in children with intractable seizures. Repertoires were generated with immunoSEQ multiplex PCR, while TCRdb's copy carries only in-frame clones and drops some. The repertoire holds a few hundred thousand clones, about 93% seen once, with approximately 5% in the top ten. The time point denotes: blood from clinic visit 5 months post-surgery; TSC patient then seizure free. The source was peripheral blood, collected roughly 5 months after surgery. Every receptor here comes from a boy younger than two with tuberous sclerosis and intractable seizures.

The gene calls are TRBV27 and TRBJ2-1; D is unresolved. Germline V gives CDR1 MNHEY, CDR2 SMNVEV (reference sequence). The CDR3 is made up of 17 amino acids. V lost 0 bases and J lost 1, with 13 bases in between. In nucleotides, the CDR3 is TGTGCCAGCAGTTTATCGATCGGTACGGATTCCTACAATGAGCAGTTCTTC. Translated: CASSLSIGTDSYNEQFF.

The chain couples TRBV19 to TRBJ1-1; D is perhaps TRBD1 (5 bases). Germline lookup yields CDR1 LNHDA and CDR2 SQIVND (reference sequence). V lost 7 bases and J 4 bases, leaving 19 bases between the germline ends. This CDR3 contains 15 residues. The CDR3: CASTDLTGPLTEAFF. The CDR3 nucleotides are TGTGCCAGTACCGATTTAACAGGCCCTCTCACTGAAGCTTTCTTT. Looking up the rest from reference TRBV19 and TRBJ1-1 gives the full variable domain: DGGITQSPKYLFRKEGQNVTLSCEQNLNHDAMYWYRQDPGQGLRLIYYSQIVNDFQKGDIAEGYSVSREKKESFPLTVTSAQKNPTAFYLCASTDLTGPLTEAFFGQGTRLTVV.

The chain is built from TRBV25-1 and TRBJ2-7; TRBD2 matches 13 bases. The junction had 3 bases not matched to a gene; V was cut back by 5 bases and J by 2 bases. The CDR3 consists of 15 residues. Per germline, CDR1 MGHDK and CDR2 SYGVNS. The DNA of the CDR3 is TGTGCCAGCAGTCCTACTAGCGGGAGGGCCTACGAGCAGTACTTC. Translating gives CASSPTSGRAYEQYF.

J is TRBJ1-5 and V is TRBV2; 8 bases fit TRBD1. Trimming cost V 6 bases and J 0 bases; bases outside gene matches: 13. Germline V gene lookup returns CDR1 SNHLY and CDR2 FYNNEI. The CDR3 loop spans 18 amino acids. Here the CDR3 reads CASSPWTGLGYSNQPQHF. The CDR3 region has the DNA TGTGCCAGCAGCCCCTGGACAGGGTTGGGGTATAGCAATCAGCCCCAGCATTTT.

The CDR3 DNA is TGTGCCAGCAGTGAATGGGGTAGCGGGGGAACCTACTCCTACGAGCAGTACTTC. Encoded protein: CASSEWGSGGTYSYEQYF. J is TRBJ2-7 and V is TRBV6-1; 9 bases map to TRBD2. Germline CDR1 reads MNHNS; CDR2 reads SASEGT. V shed 2 bases and J 0 bases; nucleotides not matched to a gene: 11. This CDR3 is 18 amino acids long.

The chain is built from TRBV28 and TRBJ2-7; TRBD1 matches at 10 bases. This CDR3 is 13 amino acids long. V shed 5 bases and J 9 bases; nucleotides not matched to a gene: 7. CDR1 is MDHEN and CDR2 is SYDVKM in the germline V gene. CDR3 nucleotide sequence: TGTGCCAGCAGTCTGAGGACAGGGGGTGGGCAGTACTTC. Translating gives CASSLRTGGGQYF.